This T cell receptor (beta chain) was retrieved from a study of shared clonotypes between healthy human individuals. Measured with immunoSEQ multiplex PCR; TCRdb has only the in-frame clones, and not every one. The sample includes fewer than 850,000 clones, approximately 75% of them seen just once. Deletions cut 0 bases from V and 6 bases from J, with 15 bases between. The CDR3 covers 14 residues. Germline loops: CDR1 SQVTM, CDR2 ANQGSEA. This clone was observed many times. Its specificity is unknown. Notes on the study in general: Shared clonotypes across all four donors exceeded non-shared ones in generation probability.

The V gene is TRBV29-1, the J gene TRBJ2-7, with D possibly matching TRBD2 (6 bases). This clonotype was obtained from a woman in her 30s in good health. Sequenced: memory CD4+ T cells sorted from blood. Noted subset: CD45RA-negative fraction. DNA for the CDR3: TGCAGCGTTGAAGATTGGTCCGGGGGACGCGAGCAGTACTTC. Protein: CSVEDWSGGREQYF.